Shown below are 8 T cell receptor beta chains from a single sample sequenced in a study of blood T cell repertoires in COVID-19. TCRdb's table, derived via immunoSEQ multiplex PCR, lists solely in-frame clones and lacks some. The sample holds some 430,000 clones, less than 95% seen once. Sequenced material: PBMCs or T cells enriched from blood (not recorded which). All receptors derive from a man younger than 35 who had recovered from COVID-19.

This chain links TRBV7-8 with TRBJ2-7; D not resolved. Germline V gives CDR1 SGHVS, CDR2 FQNEAQ. V lost 1 base, J lost 3 bases, and 10 bases lay in between. The CDR3 is 14 residues long. CDR3 residues: CASSLGRQNYEQYF. In DNA form, the CDR3 reads TGTGCCAGCAGCTTAGGGCGGCAAAACTACGAGCAGTACTTC.

The chain joins TRBV4-1 to TRBJ1-1; D is possibly TRBD1 (6 bases). Trimming pared 1 base from V and 4 bases from J, leaving 13 bases between. The CDR3 contains 15 residues. Looked up from germline, CDR1 is MGHRA and CDR2 is YSYEKL. This chain's CDR3 is CASSQVGGLGTEAFF. DNA of the CDR3: TGCGCCAGCAGCCAAGTCGGGGGGCTCGGCACTGAAGCTTTCTTT.

The V and J genes are TRBV14 and TRBJ2-5; D gene ambiguous. Germline V gives CDR1 SGHDN, CDR2 FVKESK. This CDR3 region has 13 residues. V lost 3 bases to trimming and J lost 7 bases, with 12 bases between them. CDR3 sequence: CASSHTGSGTQYF. The CDR3 nucleotides read TGTGCCAGCAGCCACACCGGGTCGGGGACCCAGTACTTC.

The chain has TRBV5-4 and TRBJ1-2; 8 bases align to TRBD1. The V and J ends lost 4 bases and 5 bases, in that order; junction bases with no gene match: 7. The CDR3 runs to 14 residues. The V gene's germline CDR1 is SGHNT and CDR2 YYREEE (reference sequence). The CDR3 bases are TGTGCCAGCAGCGGTCGACAGGGGAAATATGGCTACACCTTC. Residues: CASSGRQGKYGYTF.

V is TRBV5-4 and J is TRBJ2-3, with TRBD2 matching over 9 bases. The length of the CDR3 is 15 residues. Germline values: CDR1 SGHNT, CDR2 YYREEE (reference sequence). The V segment lost 4 bases and the J segment 4 bases; nucleotides outside the gene matches: 7. As DNA, the CDR3 is TGTGCCAGCAGCGGCGGGACTAGCAGCTCAGATACGCAGTATTTT. Translation gives CASSGGTSSSDTQYF. The full variable domain, with the rest looked up from reference TRBV5-4 and TRBJ2-3, is ETGVTQSPTHLIKTRGQQVTLRCSSQSGHNTVSWYQQALGQGPQFIFQYYREEENGRGNFPPRFSGLQFPNYSSELNVNALELDDSALYLCASSGGTSSSDTQYFGPGTRLTVL.

This chain joins TRBV7-8 and TRBJ1-6; the match to TRBD1 covers 9 bases. The length of the CDR3 is 15 residues. Trimming cost V 5 bases and J 5 bases; bases outside gene matches: 4. Germline V gene data show CDR1 as SGHVS and CDR2 as FQNEAQ. Written as DNA, the CDR3 is TGTGCCAGCAGCCAAAGGACAGGGGATAATTCACCCCTCCACTTT. Residues: CASSQRTGDNSPLHF.

This sequence joins TRBV24-1 and TRBJ1-5; tentative D call: TRBD1 (5 bases). The length of the CDR3 is 13 residues. Germline loops: CDR1 KGHDR, CDR2 SFDVKD. V gave up 5 bases and J gave up 2 bases, with 6 bases separating them. As DNA, the CDR3 is TGTGCCACCAGTGCGGGGGGCAATCAGCCCCAGCATTTT. Protein: CATSAGGNQPQHF.

V is TRBV27 and J is TRBJ2-7; 8 bases align to TRBD2. V lost 4 bases to trimming and J lost 0 bases; unmatched junction nucleotides: 2. The CDR3 extends over 14 amino acids. The germline V gene encodes CDR1 MNHEY and CDR2 SMNVEV (reference sequence). CDR3 in amino acids: CASSYSGTSYEQYF. The CDR3 DNA follows: TGTGCCAGCAGTTATAGCGGGACCTCCTACGAGCAGTACTTC.